This TCR beta chain was recorded in a study of CD8 T cells in ankylosing spondylitis. Findings and caveats of the study: With a CD8+ phenotype, disease-linked clones were relatively rare in peripheral blood. Reactive arthritis synovial fluid and blood were previously reported to contain some motif variants.

Germline loops: CDR1 SGDLS, CDR2 YYNGEE. V lost 3 bases, J lost 9 bases, and 14 bases lay in between. The CDR3 loop spans 13 amino acids. Using quantitative 5'-RACE with molecular barcodes, the authors made TCR beta libraries. Using its own MiXCR run on the 5' RACE reads, TCRdb lists one record per CDR3 protein. The table has more than 35,000 distinct CDR3 sequences, 2.5% to 3.5% seen once. This clonotype occurred many times. Its cognate antigen is unknown. This clonotype was obtained from a male donor with ankylosing spondylitis or in good health (not recorded which). This chain links TRBV9 with TRBJ2-3; a weak D match, TRBD1 (5 bases). The sequencing input was blood, either unsorted or a sorted T cell fraction (not recorded which). The CDR3 DNA is TGTGCCAGCAGCGGATCAGGGAAAACGACGCAGTATTTT. It is translated as CASSGSGKTTQYF.